These 2 T cell receptor beta chains were sequenced from one sample in a study of ipilimumab plus nivolumab after autologous stem cell transplantation. TCRdb keeps only in-frame clones here, not all; method: immunoSEQ multiplex PCR. The sample shows roughly 16,000 clones, about 81% of them seen only once. This material consisted of PBMCs, taken in a trial of ipilimumab plus nivolumab as post-transplant consolidation. The receptors here all came from a male donor with diffuse large B-cell lymphoma.

This sequence joins TRBV5-5 and TRBJ2-1, with D uncertain. Germline assignment: CDR1 SGHKS and CDR2 YYEKEE (reference sequence). Trimming left V 4 bases short and J 4 bases short, with 12 bases between. The CDR3 contains 14 residues. The CDR3 reads CASSLNDGYNEQFF. The DNA of the CDR3 is TGTGCCAGCAGCCTCAACGACGGGTACAATGAGCAGTTCTTC.

The rearrangement links TRBV6-1 to TRBJ1-1, with 7 bases that match TRBD1. This CDR3 contains 15 residues. Germline-derived CDR1 and CDR2 are MNHNS and SASEGT. J was trimmed by 6 bases and V by 6 bases; bases with no gene match: 13. The CDR3 DNA sequence: TGTGCCAGCAGGGGCAGGGGGGGAATAGAAGCTGAAGCTTTCTTT. It encodes CASRGRGGIEAEAFF.